The clone carrying this T cell receptor (beta chain) was seen a handful of times. In the original analysis: Reference gene primer amplification yielded estimated nucleated cell counts. The repertoire was sequenced with immunoSEQ multiplex PCR; TCRdb's copy has only in-frame clones and lacks some. That table gives V, J and clone size, and the DNA gave D and trimming. Counted here are about 97,000 clones, about nine tenths occurring once; the ten biggest clones make up around 1.7%. This sample was taken from a study of blood T cell repertoires in COVID-19. The overall study: Both acute and convalescent COVID-19 samples were obtained from the United States, Italy and Spain. T cells, B-cell-depleted T cells, or PBMCs supplied cDNA or gDNA.

The sequence came from a man aged 55 to 69 with acute or convalescent COVID-19. Sequenced: peripheral blood.

CDR3 DNA sequence: TGTGCCAGCAGTTGGGAGCGGCTGGGGGGCTACACCTTC. This gives the protein CASSWERLGGYTF. The V gene is TRBV6-5, the J gene TRBJ1-2; D unresolved. Between the trimmed V and J ends, which lost 4 bases and 8 bases, there was a span of 14 bases. The CDR3 sequence is 13 residues long. Germline values: CDR1 MNHEY, CDR2 SVGAGI.